A selection of T cell receptor beta chains follows, all from one sample in a study of blood T cell repertoires in COVID-19. Clones were read by immunoSEQ multiplex PCR, and TCRdb kept only the in-frame ones, dropping some. The sample carries about 230,000 clones, roughly nine tenths recorded once. The specimen sequenced was PBMCs or T cells enriched from blood (not recorded which). The source is a woman aged 45-60 years in a cohort exposed to, infected with or recovered from COVID-19 (not recorded which). Both conserved end residues are part of each CDR3. Fields, in order: clone size, V gene, J gene, D gene, CDR3 protein, CDR3 DNA. D genes are given only for firm matches. The size of a clone is reported for some rows only, either as once, few or many, or as a class for expanded clones.

once,TRBV5-1,TRBJ2-3,.,CASSLTGTDTQYF,TGCGCCAGCAGCTTGACGGGCACAGATACGCAGTATTTT
.,TRBV4-2,TRBJ1-2,TRBD1,CASSQEIAGGSDGYTF,TGTGCCAGCAGCCAAGAAATTGCAGGGGGATCTGATGGCTACACCTTC
.,TRBV7-2,TRBJ2-2,TRBD2,CASSPGTTNTGELFF,TGTGCCAGCAGCCCCGGGACTACGAACACCGGGGAGCTGTTTTTT
.,TRBV6-6,TRBJ2-3,TRBD1,CASSARDRGLGDTQYF,TGTGCCAGCAGTGCCCGGGACAGGGGGCTTGGAGATACGCAGTATTTT
.,TRBV5-4,TRBJ1-5,.,CASSLDGGGNQPQHF,TGTGCCAGCAGCTTGGATGGGGGCGGCAATCAGCCCCAGCATTTT
.,TRBV15,TRBJ1-5,TRBD1,CATSRHQGQGLDQPQHF,TGTGCCACCAGCAGGCACCAAGGACAGGGGCTGGATCAGCCCCAGCATTTT
.,TRBV9,TRBJ2-2,TRBD2,CAGAGGRAGELFF,TGTGCCGGGGCGGGGGGGCGGGCCGGGGAGCTGTTTTTT
.,TRBV9,TRBJ2-1,TRBD2,CARSVAAAGGRGEQFF,TGTGCCCGCAGCGTAGCTGCAGCGGGGGGGCGTGGAGAGCAGTTCTTC
once,TRBV27,TRBJ2-5,TRBD1,CASSPRTGKETQYF,TGTGCCAGCAGTCCACGGACAGGGAAAGAGACCCAGTACTTC
.,TRBV11-3,TRBJ1-6,TRBD1,CASSPGQGTKDNSPLHF,TGTGCCAGCAGCCCAGGACAGGGAACGAAGGATAATTCACCCCTCCACTTT
.,TRBV25-1,TRBJ1-2,.,CASSDPKGLPGGYTF,TGTGCCAGCAGTGACCCCAAGGGGCTCCCCGGAGGCTACACCTTC
.,TRBV7-2,TRBJ2-1,TRBD2,CASSLVAGGSYNEQFF,TGTGCCAGCAGCTTAGTTGCGGGGGGCAGCTACAATGAGCAGTTCTTC
.,TRBV7-6,TRBJ1-5,TRBD1,CASARGVGQGQPQHF,TGTGCCAGCGCGAGGGGGGTTGGACAGGGCCAGCCCCAGCATTTT
.,TRBV7-3,TRBJ1-1,.,CASSFRWEGGEAFF,TGTGCCAGCAGCTTTCGATGGGAGGGCGGTGAAGCTTTCTTT
.,TRBV4-1,TRBJ1-1,.,CASSQETGLGEAFF,TGCGCCAGCAGCCAAGAAACAGGGCTCGGAGAAGCTTTCTTT
.,TRBV27,TRBJ1-2,.,CASRQAREGYTF,TGTGCCAGTCGACAGGCTCGCGAGGGCTACACCTTC
.,TRBV27,TRBJ1-2,.,CASSLKGDYGYTF,TGTGCCAGCAGTTTAAAGGGGGACTATGGCTACACCTTC
.,TRBV7-3,TRBJ1-1,.,CASSADSKSSEAFF,TGTGCCAGCAGCGCGGACAGTAAATCAAGTGAAGCTTTCTTT
.,TRBV25-1,TRBJ1-1,.,CASSDTGVRDTEAFF,TGTGCCAGCAGTGATACGGGGGTAAGGGACACTGAAGCTTTCTTT
.,TRBV7-3,TRBJ2-1,.,CASSLISTSYNEQFF,TGTGCCAGCAGCTTAATTAGCACCTCCTACAATGAGCAGTTCTTC
once,TRBV6-5,TRBJ2-5,TRBD2,CASSYRTSGGQETQYF,TGTGCCAGCAGTTACAGAACTAGCGGGGGTCAAGAGACCCAGTACTTC
.,TRBV7-9,TRBJ1-6,.,CASSLVGGRSSPLHF,TGTGCCAGCAGCTTAGTGGGGGGTAGGAGTTCACCCCTCCACTTT
.,TRBV5-1,TRBJ1-1,TRBD1,CASSFGGTEKAFF,TGCGCCAGCAGCTTTGGAGGGACAGAGAAAGCTTTCTTT
.,TRBV12-3/TRBV12-4,TRBJ1-1,.,CASSARGTEAFF,TGTGCCAGCAGTGCCAGGGGAACTGAAGCTTTCTTT
.,TRBV12-5,TRBJ2-4,TRBD2,CASGLWTSGGGRKNIQYF,TGTGCTAGTGGTTTGTGGACTAGCGGGGGGGGACGCAAAAACATTCAGTACTTC
.,TRBV5-4,TRBJ1-4,.,CASSLSATNEKLFF,TGTGCCAGCAGCTTATCCGCAACTAATGAAAAACTGTTTTTT
.,TRBV7-9,TRBJ1-1,TRBD1,CASSHRGPNTEAFF,TGTGCCAGCAGCCACAGGGGGCCGAACACTGAAGCTTTCTTT
.,TRBV12-3/TRBV12-4,TRBJ2-7,.,CASMEEGNEQYF,TGTGCCAGCATGGAGGAGGGGAACGAGCAGTACTTC
.,TRBV5-1,TRBJ1-1,.,CASSLKLQNTEAFF,TGCGCCAGCAGCTTGAAGTTACAAAACACTGAAGCTTTCTTT
.,TRBV18,TRBJ1-1,TRBD1,CASSSPTGAWTEAFF,TGTGCCAGCTCATCACCGACAGGGGCGTGGACTGAAGCTTTCTTT
.,TRBV19,TRBJ2-2,TRBD2,CASMFGGGGYTGELFF,TGTGCCAGTATGTTTGGCGGGGGGGGATACACCGGGGAGCTGTTTTTT
.,TRBV9,TRBJ2-1,.,CASSGRTISSYNEQFF,TGTGCCAGCAGCGGAAGGACTATCAGCTCCTACAATGAGCAGTTCTTC
.,TRBV3-1/TRBV3-2,TRBJ2-7,.,CASSQPGGVGDEQYF,TGTGCCAGCAGCCAACCGGGCGGGGTCGGGGACGAGCAGTACTTC
.,TRBV7-2,TRBJ1-4,TRBD1,CASSLGQGNEKLFF,TGTGCCAGCAGCTTAGGACAGGGTAATGAAAAACTGTTTTTT
.,TRBV27,TRBJ1-5,TRBD1,CASSATGGINQPQHF,TGTGCCAGCAGTGCCACAGGGGGGATCAATCAGCCCCAGCATTTT
once,TRBV7-8,TRBJ1-3,.,CASTLGASGNTIYF,TGTGCCAGCACCCTAGGGGCTTCTGGAAACACCATATATTTT
.,TRBV7-9,TRBJ2-7,.,CASSLQGHSYEQYF,TGTGCCAGCAGCTTACAGGGGCACTCCTACGAGCAGTACTTC
few,TRBV7-2,TRBJ1-5,TRBD1,CASSKNAGTGALGNQPQHF,TGTGCCAGCAGCAAAAACGCCGGGACAGGGGCTTTAGGCAATCAGCCCCAGCATTTT
.,TRBV5-1,TRBJ1-6,.,CASSLAARVDNSPLHF,TGCGCCAGCAGCTTGGCGGCGAGGGTTGATAATTCACCCCTCCACTTT
.,TRBV10-3,TRBJ2-5,.,CAISAGGRETQYF,TGTGCCATCAGTGCAGGGGGGCGAGAGACCCAGTACTTC
.,TRBV30,TRBJ1-2,.,CAWSVNRVNYGYTF,TGTGCCTGGAGTGTAAACAGGGTTAACTATGGCTACACCTTC
.,TRBV4-3,TRBJ2-5,.,CASSQSGGRETQYF,TGCGCCAGCAGCCAATCGGGGGGCCGGGAGACCCAGTACTTC
.,TRBV12-3/TRBV12-4,TRBJ2-3,.,CASSTPGTQYF,TGTGCCAGCAGCACCCCAGGCACGCAGTATTTT
.,TRBV19,TRBJ2-7,TRBD1,CATKPGTAASYEQYF,TGTGCCACCAAACCAGGGACAGCAGCTTCCTACGAGCAGTACTTC
.,TRBV19,TRBJ2-5,.,CASSISEETQYF,TGTGCCAGTAGTATTTCTGAGGAGACCCAGTACTTC
.,TRBV19,TRBJ1-1,.,CASSFPGNTEAFF,TGTGCCAGTAGTTTTCCGGGGAACACTGAAGCTTTCTTT
.,TRBV7-8,TRBJ1-5,TRBD1,CASSAARVGTGVVQPQHF,TGTGCCAGCAGCGCAGCACGCGTTGGGACAGGGGTGGTTCAGCCCCAGCATTTT
.,TRBV4-2,TRBJ1-4,.,CASSQDVTREANEKLFF,TGTGCCAGCAGCCAAGATGTGACGAGGGAAGCTAATGAAAAACTGTTTTTT
.,TRBV20-1,TRBJ2-5,.,CSASIQGETQYF,TGCAGTGCTAGTATACAGGGAGAGACCCAGTACTTC
.,TRBV29-1,TRBJ2-7,.,CSVEETEAYEQYF,TGCAGCGTTGAGGAAACAGAAGCCTACGAGCAGTACTTC
.,TRBV7-3,TRBJ2-1,TRBD2,CASSSRGGTTYNEQFF,TGTGCCAGCAGCTCACGCGGGGGGACTACCTACAATGAGCAGTTCTTC
once,TRBV18,TRBJ2-5,.,CASSPPAQETQYF,TGTGCCAGCTCACCACCGGCCCAAGAGACCCAGTACTTC
.,TRBV28,TRBJ1-2,.,CASRTSYGYTF,TGTGCCAGCCGAACCAGCTATGGCTACACCTTC
.,TRBV29-1,TRBJ2-1,.,CSGAVSSYNEQFF,TGCAGCGGGGCCGTAAGCTCCTACAATGAGCAGTTCTTC
.,TRBV6-2/TRBV6-3,TRBJ2-5,TRBD2,CASSLPTGTSVETQYF,TGTGCCAGCAGTCTCCCTACCGGGACTAGCGTGGAGACCCAGTACTTC
.,TRBV7-2,TRBJ2-2,TRBD1,CASSLGPGQGVGELFF,TGTGCCAGCAGCTTAGGACCGGGACAGGGGGTCGGGGAGCTGTTTTTT
.,TRBV27,TRBJ1-4,TRBD1,CASSPSLDRVLDEKLFF,TGTGCCAGCAGTCCCTCCCTCGACAGGGTATTAGATGAAAAACTGTTTTTT
few,TRBV11-3,TRBJ2-3,.,CASSATSTDTQYF,TGTGCCAGCAGCGCCACTAGCACAGATACGCAGTATTTT
.,TRBV6-1,TRBJ1-6,.,CGHREKTVGSPLHF,TGTGGACACAGGGAAAAAACGGTCGGATCACCCCTCCACTTT
.,TRBV5-4,TRBJ2-2,TRBD1,CASTDWTGAGELFF,TGTGCCAGCACCGATTGGACAGGGGCCGGGGAGCTGTTTTTT